The present T cell receptor beta chain was sequenced within a study of shared clonotypes between healthy human individuals. Study as a whole: Donors had three CD4 naive, three CD4 memory, two CD8 naive and one CD8 memory plate apiece.

Findings of the study overall: The sharing of 5% to 6.5% of naive CD4 clonotypes was seen across a handful of donors.

The deep-level immunoSEQ assay was used. For sorted subsets, 150 to 200 ng DNA per replicate equaled about 30,000 T cell genomes. Here immunoSEQ multiplex PCR was the method, and the copy in TCRdb shows in-frame clones only, minus some. The sample records approximately 530,000 clones, 90% to 96% being singletons. Germline CDR1 reads MDHEN; CDR2 reads SYDVKM. Trimming removed 4 bases from V and 0 bases from J, with 16 bases in between. The CDR3 runs to 16 residues. Details on this clone: What it binds is not known.

The origin of this receptor is a woman younger than 45 in good health. Material for sequencing was naive CD4+ T cells sorted from blood. Subset: CD45RA+ positively selected. The V gene is TRBV28, the J gene TRBJ2-7; D possibly matches TRBD1 or TRBD2 (5 bases each). The CDR3 sequence is CASSYGRGLSSYEQYF. As DNA, the CDR3 is TGTGCCAGCAGTTATGGACGGGGCCTTAGCTCCTACGAGCAGTACTTC.